Listed here are 17 T cell receptor beta chains from one sample, sequenced in a study of human T cells and chemical hapten exposure. As to time point: patch test 3, about 24 weeks after DPC sensitization. This sample's treatment: therapeutic diphenylcyclopropenone sensitization with weekly scalp DPC. TCRdb reanalysed the RACE reads using MiXCR and keeps one entry per CDR3 protein. Among about 92,000 distinct CDR3 sequences listed, approximately 11% were seen once. The input for sequencing was whole blood, taken in connection with sensitization to the hapten diphenylcyclopropenone (DPC). The receptors derive from a woman aged 25 to 39 with alopecia areata. Some clones in this sample may be carry-over from other donors' samples.

The chain carries TRBV2 and TRBJ1-5; tentatively, D is TRBD1 (6 bases). The V gene's germline CDR1 is SNHLY and CDR2 FYNNEI. The V gene lost 1 base and the J gene lost 6 bases, with 13 bases spanning the gap. The length of the CDR3 is 15 residues. The CDR3 spells CASSEGEIRGQPQHF. Written as DNA, the CDR3 is TGTGCCAGCAGTGAAGGGGAAATCAGGGGTCAGCCCCAGCATTTT.

This clonotype was recorded many times. This rearrangement joins TRBV28 to TRBJ1-1, with D possibly matching TRBD1 (6 bases). V lost 6 bases and J lost 8, with 7 bases in between. This CDR3 has 10 residues. CDR1 is MDHEN, CDR2 SYDVKM, per germline. The CDR3 region is CASRGTEAFF. The DNA of the CDR3 is TGTGCCAGCAGGGGGACAGAAGCTTTCTTT.

In this sample, this clonotype turned up many times. V and J are TRBV27 and TRBJ1-2, with D maybe TRBD1 (6 bases). The CDR3 runs to 15 residues. Germline CDR1 reads MNHEY; CDR2 reads SMNVEV (reference sequence). Trimming stripped 11 bases from V and 8 bases from J, with 27 bases between. CDR3 in DNA: TGTGCCGGCACCACCAGGGGCGGCCATACGGGAGGCTACACCTTC. As protein: CAGTTRGGHTGGYTF.

The CDR3 is CASSLSWSQVPGANVLTF. The CDR3 nucleotides read TGTGCCAGCAGCTTAAGCTGGTCACAGGTACCTGGGGCCAACGTCCTGACTTTC. The chain recombines TRBV11-2 with TRBJ2-6; perhaps TRBD1 as D (5 bases). Looked up from germline, CDR1 is SGHAT and CDR2 is FQNNGV. V was clipped by 2 bases and J by 2 bases, with 16 bases between them. The CDR3 sequence is 18 residues long.

This clonotype appeared many times. This chain links TRBV6-1 with TRBJ1-3; D is uncertain. The CDR3 totals 14 residues. Germline CDR1 and CDR2: MNHNS and SASEGT. Trimming left V 2 bases short and J 0 bases short, with 5 bases between. The CDR3 loop is CASSEYGSGNTIYF. The CDR3 DNA is TGTGCCAGCAGTGAATACGGCTCTGGAAACACCATATATTTT.

Only a few counts were recorded for this clonotype. V is TRBV3-1 and J is TRBJ2-5; no clear D. The germline V gene has CDR1 LGHDT and CDR2 YNNKEL (reference sequence). This CDR3 is built from 13 residues. Trimming took off 5 bases at V and 5 bases at J, with 12 bases between the two ends. The CDR3 nucleotides read TGTGCCAGCAGCTCCCGAGCTGTCGAGACCCAGTACTTC. It translates to CASSSRAVETQYF.

The rearrangement joins TRBV3-1 to TRBJ2-2, with 11 bases lining up with TRBD1. The CDR3 runs to 14 residues. J lost 2 bases, V lost 10 bases, and 3 bases had no gene match. The germline V gene has CDR1 LGHDT and CDR2 YNNKEL (reference sequence). The CDR3 region has the DNA TGTGCCACAGGACAGGGGGCTAACACCGGGGAGCTGTTTTTT. Translated, it gives CATGQGANTGELFF.

This clonotype has ten or more counts. The rearrangement links TRBV4-2 to TRBJ2-1, with 9 bases lining up with TRBD2. This CDR3 spans 16 amino acids. CDR1 LGHNA and CDR2 YNFKEQ come from the germline V gene. V shed 0 bases, J shed 8 bases, and the junction held 8 bases outside the gene matches. For the CDR3, the DNA is TGTGCCAGCAGCCAAGAGGGCGGTAGCGGGAGCGATGAGCAGTTCTTC. Its protein is CASSQEGGSGSDEQFF.

The chain uses TRBV7-2 and TRBJ2-4; D remains ambiguous. With 1 base removed from V and 6 bases from J, the gap between germline ends came to 4 bases. CDR1 and CDR2 (germline): SGHTA, FQGNSA. The CDR3 spans 12 residues. The CDR3 coding sequence is TGTGCCAGCAGCTTAGACAGAAACATTCAGTACTTC. Residues: CASSLDRNIQYF.

In this sample, this clonotype turned up a few times. The V call is TRBV2, the J call TRBJ2-1; D perhaps matches TRBD1 (5 bases). Per germline, CDR1 SNHLY and CDR2 FYNNEI. The CDR3 spans 11 residues. Trimming shortened V by 7 bases and J by 10 bases, and 11 bases separated the two germline ends. CDR3 nucleotide sequence: TGTGCCAGCAACCAGGGTAGCGAGCAGTTCTTC. Translated: CASNQGSEQFF.

A remark on this clonotype: A much larger clone differs from this one at a single base, so this may be a read error. The chain has TRBV11-2 and TRBJ1-1; D not certain. CDR3 size: 13 residues. Germline lookup yields CDR1 SGHAT and CDR2 FQNNGV. CDR3 coding DNA: TGTGACAGCAGCTTTTCAGAGAACACTGAAGCTTTCTTT. It translates to CDSSFSENTEAFF. The full variable domain, rest sourced from reference TRBV11-2 and TRBJ1-1, is EAGVAQSPRYKIIEKRQSVAFWCNPISGHATLYWYQQILGQGPKLLIQFQNNGVVDDSQLPKDRFSAERLKGVDSTLKIQPAKLEDSAVYLCDSSFSENTEAFFGQGTRLTVV.

This clonotype has ten or more counts. The V call is TRBV12-3 or TRBV12-4, the J call TRBJ2-1; TRBD1 aligns across 9 bases. V was clipped by 7 bases and J by 7 bases; unmatched bases: 11. This CDR3 is built from 15 residues. The CDR3 coding sequence is TGTGCCAGCATTTCGGACAGGGGAGCATCGAATGAGCAGTTCTTC. Its translation is CASISDRGASNEQFF.

This clonotype was detected many times. This rearrangement joins TRBV7-9 to TRBJ2-7; D unresolved. This CDR3 spans 13 amino acids. Trimming took 0 bases from V and 1 from J, leaving 4 bases between them. From germline, CDR1 is SEHNR and CDR2 FQNEAQ (reference sequence). DNA of the CDR3: TGTGCCAGCAGCTTAGCGGGTTCCTACGAGCAGTACGTC. This encodes CASSLAGSYEQYV.

V and J are TRBV29-1 and TRBJ2-5, with D perhaps matching TRBD2 (5 bases). The CDR3 consists of 12 residues. The germline gives CDR1 SQVTM, CDR2 ANQGSEA. V lost 8 bases and J 5 bases, leaving 15 bases between the germline ends. The CDR3 DNA reads TGCAGCTACCGGGAAACCCAGGAGACCCAGTACTTC. This codes for CSYRETQETQYF. Full variable domain (outside the CDR3, taken from reference TRBV29-1 and TRBJ2-5): SAVISQKPSRDICQRGTSLTIQCQVDSQVTMMFWYRQQPGQSLTLIATANQGSEATYESGFVIDKFPISRPNLTFSTLTVSNMSPEDSSIYLCSYRETQETQYFGPGTRLLVL.

V gene TRBV5-1 combines with J gene TRBJ2-7; TRBD1 aligns across 7 bases. Germline V gene sequence: CDR1 SGHRS, CDR2 YFSETQ. The ends lost 4 bases at V and 0 bases at J; junction bases unmatched: 7. The CDR3 runs to 15 residues. CDR3 loop: CASSPWTGSSYEQYV. The DNA for the CDR3 is TGCGCCAGCAGCCCATGGACAGGAAGCTCCTACGAGCAGTACGTC.

A few counts support this clonotype. This sequence joins TRBV20-1 and TRBJ2-1, with 8 bases fitting TRBD2. The V segment lost 2 bases and the J segment 8 bases; nucleotides outside the gene matches: 11. Germline CDR1 and CDR2: DFQATT and SNEGSKA (reference sequence). This CDR3 is built from 15 residues. The CDR3 loop is CSARMGGAGADEQFF. The DNA for the CDR3 is TGCAGTGCTAGAATGGGAGGAGCGGGAGCGGATGAGCAGTTCTTC.

The table lists this clonotype with a few counts. This chain uses TRBV7-6 with TRBJ2-2; 12 bases fit TRBD2. The germline CDR1 and CDR2 sequences are SGHVS and FNYEAQ. This CDR3 region has 18 residues. The trim removed 3 bases at V and 1 base at J, leaving 6 bases unmatched. CDR3 in DNA: TGTGCCAGCAGCTTCGCGACTAGCGGGGGCCAGAACACCGGGGAGCTGTTTTTT. It specifies CASSFATSGGQNTGELFF.